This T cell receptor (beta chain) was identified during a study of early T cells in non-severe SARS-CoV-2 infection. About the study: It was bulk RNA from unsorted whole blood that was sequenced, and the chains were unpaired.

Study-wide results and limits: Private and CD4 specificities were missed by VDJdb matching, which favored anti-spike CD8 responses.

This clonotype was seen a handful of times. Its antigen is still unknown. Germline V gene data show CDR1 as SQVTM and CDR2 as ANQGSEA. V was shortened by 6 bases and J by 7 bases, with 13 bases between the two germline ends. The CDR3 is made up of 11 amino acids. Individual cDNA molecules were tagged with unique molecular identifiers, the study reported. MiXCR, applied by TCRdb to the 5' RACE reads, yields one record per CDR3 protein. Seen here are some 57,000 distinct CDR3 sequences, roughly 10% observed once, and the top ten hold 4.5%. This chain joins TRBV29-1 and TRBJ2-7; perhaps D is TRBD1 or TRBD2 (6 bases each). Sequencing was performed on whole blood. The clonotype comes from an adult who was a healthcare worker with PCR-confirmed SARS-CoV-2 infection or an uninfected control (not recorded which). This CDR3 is CSVGGPAEQYF. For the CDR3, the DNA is TGCAGCGTCGGGGGCCCAGCGGAGCAGTACTTC.